The clone carrying this TCR beta chain came up a few times. No antigen is known for it. The source of the sample is a study of post-analysis software for immune sequencing data. Study in general: Patients had relapsing-remitting, secondary progressive or progressive-relapsing multiple sclerosis; some lacked subtype.

TCR beta cDNA libraries included unique molecular identifiers. MiXCR was run by TCRdb on the PCR reads, yielding one entry per CDR3 protein. The table has 650,000 to 900,000 distinct CDR3 sequences, about 45% seen once. General study results and limits: Compared with controls, patients had more of about 5 TRBV segments, including TRBV5-6, TRBV5-1 and TRBV20-1. Significantly decreased normalized Chao1 diversity was recorded for multiple sclerosis patients relative to controls. The F measure placed samples prepared in the same batch into strongly shared clusters.

V was clipped by 5 bases and J by 2 bases, with 12 bases between them. The CDR3 contains 13 residues. In germline, CDR1 is DFQATT, CDR2 SNEGSKA (reference sequence). This TCR came from a girl aged 5 to 17 with multiple sclerosis. Sequenced: blood. V usage is TRBV20-1 and J usage is TRBJ2-5; D call uncertain. The CDR3 DNA sequence: TGCAGTGCTCCCCTCGGGCATCAAGAGACCCAGTACTTC. Protein sequence: CSAPLGHQETQYF.